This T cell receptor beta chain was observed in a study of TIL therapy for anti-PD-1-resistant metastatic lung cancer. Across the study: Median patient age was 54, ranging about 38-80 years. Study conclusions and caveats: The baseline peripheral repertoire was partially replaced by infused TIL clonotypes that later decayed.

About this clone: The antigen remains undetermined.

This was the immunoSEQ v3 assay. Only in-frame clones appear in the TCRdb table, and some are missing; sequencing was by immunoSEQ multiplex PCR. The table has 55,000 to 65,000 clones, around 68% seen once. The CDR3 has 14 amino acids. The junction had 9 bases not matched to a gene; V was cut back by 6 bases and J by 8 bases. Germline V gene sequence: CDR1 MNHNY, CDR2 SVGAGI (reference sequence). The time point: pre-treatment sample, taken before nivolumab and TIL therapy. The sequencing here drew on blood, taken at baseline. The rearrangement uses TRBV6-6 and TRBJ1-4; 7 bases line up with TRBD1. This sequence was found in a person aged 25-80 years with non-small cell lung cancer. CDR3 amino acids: CASSPGQAWEKLFF. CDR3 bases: TGTGCCAGCAGCCCCGGACAGGCCTGGGAAAAACTGTTTTTT.